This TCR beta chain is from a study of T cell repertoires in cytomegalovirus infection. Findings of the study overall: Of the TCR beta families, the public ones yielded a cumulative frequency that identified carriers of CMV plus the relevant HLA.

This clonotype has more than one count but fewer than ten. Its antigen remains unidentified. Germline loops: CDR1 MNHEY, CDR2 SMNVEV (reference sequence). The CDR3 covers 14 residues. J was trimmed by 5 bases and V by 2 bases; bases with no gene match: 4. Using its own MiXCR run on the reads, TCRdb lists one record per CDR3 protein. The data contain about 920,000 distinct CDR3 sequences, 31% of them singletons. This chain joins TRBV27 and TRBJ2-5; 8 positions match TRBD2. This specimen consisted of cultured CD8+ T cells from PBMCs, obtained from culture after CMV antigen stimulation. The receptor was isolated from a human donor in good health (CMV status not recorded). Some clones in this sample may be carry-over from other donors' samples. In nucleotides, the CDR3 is TGTGCCAGCAGTTTAATCGGGGGGGCCGAGACCCAGTACTTC. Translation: CASSLIGGAETQYF.